A selection of T cell receptor beta chains follows, all from one sample in a study of blood T cell repertoires in COVID-19. Some clones are missing from TCRdb's copy, which holds only in-frame ones; the method was immunoSEQ multiplex PCR. Among about 490,000 clones, roughly 85% were seen once, and the ten largest hold approximately 2.9%. Sequencing was performed on peripheral blood. The receptor set was obtained from a human donor in a cohort sampled during active COVID-19. The CDR3 runs from the conserved cysteine through the conserved F or W. The D gene is left open where the match is weak. The size field is filled for only some rows; it gives once, few, many or a size class.

TRBV6-2/TRBV6-3,.,.,TRBJ1-1,CASSYGGVRGNTEAFF,TGTGCCAGCAGTTACGGAGGGGTGAGGGGGAACACTGAAGCTTTCTTT
TRBV18,TRBD1,.,TRBJ2-7,CASSPGTDLEYEHHRYF,TGTGCCAGCTCACCAGGGACAGACCTTGAATACGAGCATCATCGGTACTTC
TRBV11-1,TRBD2,.,TRBJ2-1,CASRDGLAGVRNEQFF,TGTGCCAGCAGGGACGGACTAGCGGGAGTGCGGAATGAGCAGTTCTTC
TRBV7-3,.,.,TRBJ1-1,CASSPTGNTEAFF,TGTGCCAGCAGCCCAACGGGGAACACTGAAGCTTTCTTT
TRBV29-1,.,.,TRBJ2-3,CSVPQGTGTDTQYF,TGCAGCGTCCCGCAGGGGACGGGCACAGATACGCAGTATTTT
TRBV6-6,TRBD2,.,TRBJ2-5,CASSYSGRAQETQYF,TGTGCCAGCAGTTACAGCGGGAGGGCCCAAGAGACCCAGTACTTC
TRBV5-8,TRBD2,.,TRBJ2-7,CASSVDDTSSGNLPYEQYF,TGTGCCAGCAGCGTAGACGACACCTCTAGCGGGAACCTGCCTTACGAGCAGTACTTC
TRBV5-5,.,few,TRBJ1-2,CASSPSGGISGGYTF,TGTGCCAGCAGCCCAAGTGGTGGGATTTCGGGGGGCTACACCTTC
TRBV28,.,.,TRBJ2-1,CASSLNSPLSNEQFF,TGTGCCAGCAGTTTAAACTCGCCCCTCTCCAATGAGCAGTTCTTC
TRBV25-1,.,.,TRBJ1-1,CASSEFRGPNTEAFF,TGTGCCAGCAGTGAGTTCAGGGGCCCCAACACTGAAGCTTTCTTT
TRBV11-3,.,.,TRBJ2-5,CASSLGSSQETQYF,TGTGCCAGCAGCTTAGGTTCCAGCCAAGAGACCCAGTACTTC
TRBV7-6,TRBD1,.,TRBJ1-1,CASGQEVNTEAFF,TGTGCCAGCGGACAGGAGGTGAACACTGAAGCTTTCTTT
TRBV7-9,TRBD1,.,TRBJ1-5,CASSLGDRTEPQHF,TGTGCCAGCAGCTTAGGGGACAGGACTGAGCCCCAGCATTTT
TRBV19,.,.,TRBJ1-1,CASSSSGDANTEAFF,TGTGCCAGTAGTTCTTCAGGGGATGCGAACACTGAAGCTTTCTTT
TRBV30,TRBD1,.,TRBJ2-1,CAWSVSGTGPYNEQFF,TGTGCCTGGAGTGTGTCCGGGACAGGGCCTTACAATGAGCAGTTCTTC
TRBV7-9,.,.,TRBJ2-7,CASSPSIEQYF,TGTGCCAGCAGCCCGAGTATCGAGCAGTACTTC
TRBV27,.,.,TRBJ2-2,CASSWTGGSSGELFF,TGTGCCAGCAGTTGGACGGGGGGCTCCAGCGGGGAGCTGTTTTTT
TRBV28,.,.,TRBJ2-2,CASSLNTGELFF,TGTGCCAGCAGTCTGAACACCGGGGAGCTGTTTTTT
TRBV5-4,TRBD2,.,TRBJ2-1,CASSRPRGLAGEQFF,TGTGCCAGCAGCCGTCCAAGGGGACTAGCGGGAGAGCAGTTCTTC
TRBV9,TRBD2,.,TRBJ2-2,CASTPGLAGPRGELFF,TGTGCCAGCACCCCCGGGCTAGCGGGACCTAGGGGGGAGCTGTTTTTT
TRBV5-1,TRBD1,.,TRBJ2-1,CASSLGAGTGSYNEQFF,TGCGCCAGCAGCTTAGGGGCCGGGACAGGGTCCTACAATGAGCAGTTCTTC
TRBV3-1/TRBV3-2,TRBD2,few,TRBJ2-7,CASSQGLAGTYEQYF,TGTGCCAGCAGCCAAGGACTAGCGGGAACCTACGAGCAGTACTTC
TRBV28,TRBD1,many,TRBJ2-7,CASSLPTTGDEQYF,TGTGCCAGCAGTTTACCCACTACAGGGGACGAGCAGTACTTC
TRBV28,.,.,TRBJ2-3,CASSLAGSGRFTDTQYF,TGTGCCAGCAGTTTGGCGGGTAGCGGACGATTCACAGATACGCAGTATTTT
TRBV28,.,.,TRBJ2-7,CASSFAAGRNEQYF,TGTGCCAGCAGTTTTGCCGCAGGGAGGAACGAGCAGTACTTC
TRBV2,TRBD1,.,TRBJ1-5,CASRELRTGHQPQHF,TGTGCCAGCAGGGAACTCAGGACAGGGCATCAGCCCCAGCATTTT
TRBV7-2,TRBD1,.,TRBJ1-5,CASSLGGQAFGQPQHF,TGTGCCAGCAGCTTAGGGGGACAGGCGTTTGGACAGCCCCAGCATTTT
TRBV6-5,.,.,TRBJ2-5,CASSPGGWEETQYF,TGTGCCAGCAGCCCCGGGGGTTGGGAAGAGACCCAGTACTTC
TRBV5-1,TRBD2,.,TRBJ2-3,CASSWSREGGSDTQYF,TGCGCCAGCAGCTGGTCTAGGGAGGGAGGATCAGATACGCAGTATTTT
TRBV5-5,.,.,TRBJ2-1,CASSLVGRSSYNEQFF,TGTGCCAGCAGCTTGGTTGGCCGGAGCTCCTACAATGAGCAGTTCTTC
TRBV6-5,.,.,TRBJ1-2,CASTPEGGFYGYTF,TGTGCCAGCACCCCCGAAGGCGGATTCTATGGCTACACCTTC
TRBV7-2,.,.,TRBJ1-1,CASSLALGGAEAFF,TGTGCCAGCAGCTTAGCGCTAGGGGGGGCTGAAGCTTTCTTT
TRBV6-6,.,.,TRBJ2-1,CATGGRRRTYNEQFF,TGTGCCACCGGGGGGCGGAGGCGGACCTACAATGAGCAGTTCTTC
TRBV4-1,.,once,TRBJ1-2,CASSQEPTANNYGYTF,TGCGCCAGCAGCCAAGAACCGACAGCGAATAACTATGGCTACACCTTC
TRBV30,.,.,TRBJ2-7,CAWSWTADYEQYF,TGTGCCTGGAGTTGGACAGCAGACTACGAGCAGTACTTC
TRBV7-3,.,once,TRBJ2-1,CASSPAGNLFEQFF,TGTGCCAGCAGCCCCGCGGGTAATCTGTTTGAGCAGTTCTTC
TRBV4-2,TRBD2,.,TRBJ2-1,CASSQPSGTGDNEQFF,TGTGCCAGCAGCCAACCGAGCGGGACGGGGGACAATGAGCAGTTCTTC
TRBV19,TRBD2,.,TRBJ2-2,CASRQTSGIAGELFF,TGTGCCAGTAGGCAGACTAGCGGGATAGCCGGGGAGCTGTTTTTT
TRBV5-8,.,.,TRBJ2-5,CASSFLSGTYQETQYF,TGTGCCAGCAGCTTCCTCAGCGGTACATACCAAGAGACCCAGTACTTC
TRBV28,TRBD1,.,TRBJ1-1,CASRPGQGATEAFF,TGTGCCAGCAGACCGGGACAGGGGGCCACTGAAGCTTTCTTT
TRBV10-3,.,.,TRBJ1-1,CAISGVDTEAFF,TGTGCCATCAGCGGGGTAGACACTGAAGCTTTCTTT
TRBV6-1,.,.,TRBJ2-5,CASSELGQQTETQYF,TGTGCCAGCAGTGAATTGGGGCAGCAAACAGAGACCCAGTACTTC
TRBV6-5,TRBD1,.,TRBJ1-2,CASIVGQGYGYTF,TGTGCCAGCATTGTGGGACAGGGCTATGGCTACACCTTC
TRBV29-1,.,few,TRBJ2-1,CSVEDLDEQFF,TGCAGCGTTGAAGATCTTGATGAGCAGTTCTTC
TRBV19,TRBD1,.,TRBJ2-5,CASRDRGQETQYF,TGTGCCAGTCGGGACAGGGGACAAGAGACCCAGTACTTC
TRBV5-1,.,.,TRBJ2-3,CASSPTRLVIGYKSADTQYF,TGCGCCAGCAGCCCCACCCGACTAGTCATTGGGTACAAGTCAGCAGATACGCAGTATTTT